The sequence of this T cell receptor (beta chain) was determined in a study of blood T cell repertoires in COVID-19. Only in-frame clones appear in the TCRdb table, and some are missing; sequencing was by immunoSEQ multiplex PCR. The sample lists 450,000 to 500,000 clones, 70% to 90% seen once, with 3% to 3.5% in the top ten. There are 15 residues in the CDR3. V was pared by 6 bases and J by 5 bases, with 16 bases between. In germline, CDR1 is MDHEN, CDR2 SYDVKM. The chain recombines TRBV28 with TRBJ2-2; D is unresolved. The source material was peripheral blood. The TCR comes from a human donor in a cohort sampled during active COVID-19. Written as DNA, the CDR3 is TGTGCCAGCAGACGCCCCGTCGCGATTACCGGGGAGCTGTTTTTT. This encodes CASRRPVAITGELFF.